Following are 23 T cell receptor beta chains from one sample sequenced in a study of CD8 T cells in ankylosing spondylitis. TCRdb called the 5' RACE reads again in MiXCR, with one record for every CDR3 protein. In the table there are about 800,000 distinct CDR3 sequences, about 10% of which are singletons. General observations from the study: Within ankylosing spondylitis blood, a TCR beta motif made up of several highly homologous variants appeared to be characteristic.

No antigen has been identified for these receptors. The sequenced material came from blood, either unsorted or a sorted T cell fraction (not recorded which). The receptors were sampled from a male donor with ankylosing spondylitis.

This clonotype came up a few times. The CDR3 region has the DNA TGTGCCACCAGTGACCCGACCGGGGCAAGCTATGAGCAGTTCTTC. Translating gives CATSDPTGASYEQFF. This sequence joins TRBV24-1 and TRBJ2-1; D is perhaps TRBD1 or TRBD2 (5 bases each). The CDR3 loop spans 15 amino acids. CDR1 is KGHDR and CDR2 is SFDVKD in the germline V gene. V lost 4 bases and J 8 bases, leaving 17 bases between the germline ends.

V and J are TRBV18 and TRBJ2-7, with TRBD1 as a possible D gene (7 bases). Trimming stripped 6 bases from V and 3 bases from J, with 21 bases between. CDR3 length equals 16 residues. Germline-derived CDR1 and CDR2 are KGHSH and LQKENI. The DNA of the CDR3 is TGTGCCAGCTCCAAGGCGCCCGCAGGGGGAGGCTACGAGCAGTACTTC. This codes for CASSKAPAGGGYEQYF. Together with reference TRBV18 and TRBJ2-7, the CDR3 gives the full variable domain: NAGVMQNPRHLVRRRGQEARLRCSPMKGHSHVYWYRQLPEEGLKFMVYLQKENIIDESGMPKERFSAEFPKEGPSILRIQQVVRGDSAAYFCASSKAPAGGGYEQYFGPGTRLTVT.

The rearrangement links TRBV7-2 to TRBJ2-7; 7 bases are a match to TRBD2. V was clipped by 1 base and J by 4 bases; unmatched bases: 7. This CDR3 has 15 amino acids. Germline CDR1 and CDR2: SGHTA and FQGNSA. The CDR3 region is CASSLGGGMVYEQYF. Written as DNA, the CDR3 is TGTGCCAGCAGCTTAGGCGGGGGAATGGTTTACGAGCAGTACTTC.

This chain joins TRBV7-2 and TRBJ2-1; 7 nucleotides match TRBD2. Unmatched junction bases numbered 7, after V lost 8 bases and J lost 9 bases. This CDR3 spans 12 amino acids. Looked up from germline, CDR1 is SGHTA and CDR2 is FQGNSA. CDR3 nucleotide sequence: TGTGCCAGCCGTGGGGAGGGGCGTGAGCAGTTCTTC. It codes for CASRGEGREQFF. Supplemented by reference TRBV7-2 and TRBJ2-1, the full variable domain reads GAGVSQSPSNKVTEKGKDVELRCDPISGHTALYWYRQSLGQGLEFLIYFQGNSAPDKSGLPSDRFSAERTGGSVSTLTIQRTQQEDSAVYLCASRGEGREQFFGPGTRLTVL.

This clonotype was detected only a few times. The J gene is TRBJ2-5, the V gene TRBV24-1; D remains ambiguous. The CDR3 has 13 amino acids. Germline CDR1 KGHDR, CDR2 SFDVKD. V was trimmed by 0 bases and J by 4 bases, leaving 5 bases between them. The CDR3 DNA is TGTGCCACCAGTGATTTGACGGGAGAGACCCAGTACTTC. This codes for CATSDLTGETQYF.

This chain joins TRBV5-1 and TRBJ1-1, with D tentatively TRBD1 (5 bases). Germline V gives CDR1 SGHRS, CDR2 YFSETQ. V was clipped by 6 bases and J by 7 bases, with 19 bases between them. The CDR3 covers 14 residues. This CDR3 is CASTMVGGDVEAFF. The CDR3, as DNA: TGCGCCAGCACCATGGTCGGAGGGGATGTTGAAGCTTTCTTT.

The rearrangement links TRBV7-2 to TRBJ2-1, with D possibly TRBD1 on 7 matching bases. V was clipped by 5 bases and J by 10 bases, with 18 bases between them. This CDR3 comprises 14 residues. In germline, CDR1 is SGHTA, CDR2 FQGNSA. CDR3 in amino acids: CASSPRDRGGEQFF. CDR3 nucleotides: TGTGCCAGCAGCCCGAGGGACAGAGGAGGGGAGCAGTTCTTC.

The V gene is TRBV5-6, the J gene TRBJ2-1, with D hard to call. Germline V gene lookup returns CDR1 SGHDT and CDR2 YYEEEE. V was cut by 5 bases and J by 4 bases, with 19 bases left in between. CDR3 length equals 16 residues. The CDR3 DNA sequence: TGTGCCAGCAGGCGTGGCTTGGGGATGGTGTACAATGAGCAGTTCTTC. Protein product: CASRRGLGMVYNEQFF.

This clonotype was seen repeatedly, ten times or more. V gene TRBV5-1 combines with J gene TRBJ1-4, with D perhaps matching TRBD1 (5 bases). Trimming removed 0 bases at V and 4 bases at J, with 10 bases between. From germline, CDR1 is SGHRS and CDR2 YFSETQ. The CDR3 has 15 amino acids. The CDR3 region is CASSLAGTINEKLFF. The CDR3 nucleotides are TGCGCCAGCAGCTTGGCCGGGACTATTAATGAAAAACTGTTTTTT.

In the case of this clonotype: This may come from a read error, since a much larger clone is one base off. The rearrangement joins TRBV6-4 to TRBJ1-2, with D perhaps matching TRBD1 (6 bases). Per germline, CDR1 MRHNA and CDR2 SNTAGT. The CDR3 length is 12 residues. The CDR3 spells CTSSEQGLGYTF. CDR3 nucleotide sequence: TGTACCAGCAGTGAACAGGGATTGGGCTACACCTTC.

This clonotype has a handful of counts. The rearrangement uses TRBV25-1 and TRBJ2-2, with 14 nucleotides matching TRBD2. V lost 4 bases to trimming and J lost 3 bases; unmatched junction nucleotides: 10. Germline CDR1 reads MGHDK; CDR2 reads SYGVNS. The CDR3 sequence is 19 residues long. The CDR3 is CASSGAGTSGSVDTGELFF. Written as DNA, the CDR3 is TGTGCCAGCAGTGGGGCCGGGACTAGCGGGAGTGTGGACACCGGGGAGCTGTTTTTT. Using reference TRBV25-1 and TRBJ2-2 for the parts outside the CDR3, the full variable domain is EADIYQTPRYLVIGTGKKITLECSQTMGHDKMYWYQQDPGMELHLIHYSYGVNSTEKGDLSSESTVSRIRTEHFPLTLESARPSHTSQYLCASSGAGTSGSVDTGELFFGEGSRLTVL.

The CDR3 region has the DNA TGTGCCACCAGTGGCCGGGGACAGTTTAACTACAATGAGCAGTTCTTC. This encodes CATSGRGQFNYNEQFF. The chain has TRBV24-1 and TRBJ2-1; 7 positions agree with TRBD1. Germline CDR1 is KGHDR and CDR2 is SFDVKD. The CDR3 length is 16 residues. The V segment lost 5 bases and the J segment 3 bases; nucleotides outside the gene matches: 9.

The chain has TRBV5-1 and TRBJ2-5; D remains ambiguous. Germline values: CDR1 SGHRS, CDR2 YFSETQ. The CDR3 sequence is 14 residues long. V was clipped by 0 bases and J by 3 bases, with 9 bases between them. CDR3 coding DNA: TGCGCCAGCAGCTTGGCAGCTATTAAAGAGACCCAGTACTTC. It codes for CASSLAAIKETQYF.

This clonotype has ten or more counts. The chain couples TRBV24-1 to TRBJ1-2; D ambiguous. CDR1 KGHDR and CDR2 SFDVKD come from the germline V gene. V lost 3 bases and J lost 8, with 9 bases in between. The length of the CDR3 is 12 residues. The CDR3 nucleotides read TGTGCCACCAGTGATAGGATTTCCGGCTACACCTTC. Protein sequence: CATSDRISGYTF.

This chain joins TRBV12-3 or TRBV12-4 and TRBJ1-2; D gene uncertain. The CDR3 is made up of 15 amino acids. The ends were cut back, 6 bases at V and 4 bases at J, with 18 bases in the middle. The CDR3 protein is CASRSGIGPSYGYTF. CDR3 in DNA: TGTGCCAGCAGGAGCGGTATTGGGCCGTCCTATGGCTACACCTTC.

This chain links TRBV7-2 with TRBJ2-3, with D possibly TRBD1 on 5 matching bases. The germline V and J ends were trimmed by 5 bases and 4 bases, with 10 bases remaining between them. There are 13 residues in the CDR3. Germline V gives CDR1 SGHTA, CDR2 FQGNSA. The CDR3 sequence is CASSPDRPDTQYF. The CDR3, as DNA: TGTGCCAGCAGCCCCGACAGACCAGATACGCAGTATTTT. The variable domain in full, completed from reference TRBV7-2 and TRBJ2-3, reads GAGVSQSPSNKVTEKGKDVELRCDPISGHTALYWYRQSLGQGLEFLIYFQGNSAPDKSGLPSDRFSAERTGGSVSTLTIQRTQQEDSAVYLCASSPDRPDTQYFGPGTRLTVL.

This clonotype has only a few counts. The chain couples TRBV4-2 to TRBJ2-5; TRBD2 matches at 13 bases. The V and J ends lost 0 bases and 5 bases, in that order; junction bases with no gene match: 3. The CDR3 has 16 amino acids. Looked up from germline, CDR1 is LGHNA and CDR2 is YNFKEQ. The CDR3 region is CASSQDRTSGSETQYF. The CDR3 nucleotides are TGTGCCAGCAGCCAAGATCGGACTAGCGGGAGCGAGACCCAGTACTTC.

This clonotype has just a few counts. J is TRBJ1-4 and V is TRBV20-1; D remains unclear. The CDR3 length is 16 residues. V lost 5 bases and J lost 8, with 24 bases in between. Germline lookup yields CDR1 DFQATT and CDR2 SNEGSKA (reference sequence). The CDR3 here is CSAYGGVTGSGEKLFF. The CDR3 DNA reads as TGCAGTGCTTACGGCGGGGTAACGGGTTCTGGCGAAAAACTGTTTTTT.

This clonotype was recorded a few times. The CDR3 nucleotides are TGCAGCGTCGCCCTAGCGGGGGGATACAATGAGCAGTTCTTC. The encoded protein is CSVALAGGYNEQFF. The chain combines TRBV29-1 with TRBJ2-1, with 11 bases fitting TRBD2. Per the germline V gene, CDR1 is SQVTM and CDR2 is ANQGSEA. V lost 6 bases to trimming and J lost 4 bases; unmatched junction nucleotides: 5. The CDR3 runs to 14 residues.

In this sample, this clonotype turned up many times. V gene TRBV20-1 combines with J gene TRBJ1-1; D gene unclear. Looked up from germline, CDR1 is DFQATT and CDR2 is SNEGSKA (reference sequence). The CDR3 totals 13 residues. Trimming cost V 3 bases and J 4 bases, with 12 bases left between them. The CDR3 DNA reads TGCAGTGCTAGGGTACCAGCAAGCACTGAAGCTTTCTTT. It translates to CSARVPASTEAFF.

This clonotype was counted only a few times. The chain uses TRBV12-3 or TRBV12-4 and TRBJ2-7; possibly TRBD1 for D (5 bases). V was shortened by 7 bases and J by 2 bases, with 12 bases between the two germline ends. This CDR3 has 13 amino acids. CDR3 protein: CASNVQETYEQYF. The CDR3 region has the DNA TGTGCCAGCAATGTACAGGAAACCTACGAGCAGTACTTC.

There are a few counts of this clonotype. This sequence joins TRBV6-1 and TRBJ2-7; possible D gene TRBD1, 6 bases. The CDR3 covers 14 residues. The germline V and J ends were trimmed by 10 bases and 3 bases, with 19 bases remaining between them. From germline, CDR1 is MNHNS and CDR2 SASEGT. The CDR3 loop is CATRPPGTNYEQYF. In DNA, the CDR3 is TGTGCCACCAGACCTCCCGGGACAAACTACGAGCAGTACTTC.

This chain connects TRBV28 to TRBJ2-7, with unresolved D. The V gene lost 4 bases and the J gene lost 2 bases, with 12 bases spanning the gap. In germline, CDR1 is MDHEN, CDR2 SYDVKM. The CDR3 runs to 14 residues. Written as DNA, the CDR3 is TGTGCCAGCAGTTCTATCCGGGCACCCTACGAGCAGTACTTC. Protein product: CASSSIRAPYEQYF.